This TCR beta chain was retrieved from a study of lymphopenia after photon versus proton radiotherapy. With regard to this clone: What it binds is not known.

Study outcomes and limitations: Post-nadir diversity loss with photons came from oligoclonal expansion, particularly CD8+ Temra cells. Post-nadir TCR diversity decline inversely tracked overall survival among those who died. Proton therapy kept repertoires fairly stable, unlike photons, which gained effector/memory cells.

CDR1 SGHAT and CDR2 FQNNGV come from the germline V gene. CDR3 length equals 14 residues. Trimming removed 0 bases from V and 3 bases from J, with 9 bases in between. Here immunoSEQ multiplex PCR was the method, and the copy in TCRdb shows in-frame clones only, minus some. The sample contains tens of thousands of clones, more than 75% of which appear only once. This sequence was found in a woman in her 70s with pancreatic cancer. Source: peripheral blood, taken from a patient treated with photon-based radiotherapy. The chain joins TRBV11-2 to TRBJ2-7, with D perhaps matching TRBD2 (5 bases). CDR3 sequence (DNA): TGTGCCAGCAGCTTAGAGCTAGGAGGCTACGAGCAGTACTTC. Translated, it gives CASSLELGGYEQYF. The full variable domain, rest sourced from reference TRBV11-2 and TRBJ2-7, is EAGVAQSPRYKIIEKRQSVAFWCNPISGHATLYWYQQILGQGPKLLIQFQNNGVVDDSQLPKDRFSAERLKGVDSTLKIQPAKLEDSAVYLCASSLELGGYEQYFGPGTRLTVT.